This is a list of T cell receptor beta chains from one sample in a study of OX40 agonist ivuxolimab in advanced cancers. Sequencing was performed with immunoSEQ multiplex PCR; in TCRdb, only in-frame clones are kept and a portion is missing. The sample gives about 86,000 clones, roughly 89% of which show up once; less than 1.5% is in the top ten. The sample consisted of CD4+ or CD8+ T cells sorted from blood, taken in a trial of the OX40 agonist ivuxolimab. These receptors were taken from an adult with an advanced solid tumor such as melanoma, head and neck, liver or kidney cancer. Both conserved end residues are part of each CDR3. The order of the fields is J gene, V gene, D gene, CDR3 length, clone size, CDR3 DNA, CDR3 protein. A D gene is named only where the DNA matches it firmly. Part of the rows lack a size; the others show once, few, many or a class for expanded clones.

TRBJ2-3,TRBV7-2,-,13,-,TGTGCCAGCAGCAGCCAGGGAGAGGGTACGCAGTATTTT,CASSSQGEGTQYF
TRBJ1-1,TRBV7-2,-,15,-,TGTGCCAGCAGCTTAGGGGCATCCGGGAGCACTGAAGCTTTCTTT,CASSLGASGSTEAFF
TRBJ2-7,TRBV7-8,TRBD2,14,once,TGTGCCAGCAGCGTTAGCGGGGGGTTTTACGAGCAGTACTTC,CASSVSGGFYEQYF
TRBJ2-3,TRBV29-1,-,12,-,TGCAGCGTTGGGCTTCCTGGAGATACGCAGTATTTT,CSVGLPGDTQYF
TRBJ2-2,TRBV7-6,-,16,-,TGTGCCAGCAGCTTAGTGGACAGTTGGGGATCCGGGGAGCTGTTTTTT,CASSLVDSWGSGELFF
TRBJ2-1,TRBV28,TRBD2,16,-,TGTGCCAGCACTACTGCTAGCGGGGGATTCTACAATGAGCAGTTCTTC,CASTTASGGFYNEQFF
TRBJ2-2,TRBV4-2,TRBD1,16,-,TGTGCCAGCAGCCCCCGGGACAGGGTCGACACCGGGGAGCTGTTTTTT,CASSPRDRVDTGELFF
TRBJ1-1,TRBV28,-,15,-,TGTGCCAGCACACGGGCGGATCTCTTGGGCACTGAAGCTTTCTTT,CASTRADLLGTEAFF
TRBJ1-2,TRBV7-3,-,14,-,TGTGCCAGCAGCTCCGGGGAGGGGGGAGGAGGCTACACCTTC,CASSSGEGGGGYTF
TRBJ2-2,TRBV29-1,-,11,-,TGCAGCGTTGAAGCGCCCGGGGAGCTGTTTTTT,CSVEAPGELFF
TRBJ1-5,TRBV28,-,15,once,TGTGCCAGCAGTAGGAGTGGACACTACAATCAGCCCCAGCATTTT,CASSRSGHYNQPQHF
TRBJ2-5,TRBV6-1,-,14,-,TGTGCCAGCAACTACGATCGATTTCAAGAGACCCAGTACTTC,CASNYDRFQETQYF
TRBJ2-5,TRBV2,TRBD1,16,-,TGTGCCAGCAGTTCTCGATCCGGGACAGGGCAAGAGACCCAGTACTTC,CASSSRSGTGQETQYF
TRBJ2-5,TRBV5-6,-,15,-,TGTGCCAGCAGCTTGGCCGGAACACTTCAAGAGACCCAGTACTTC,CASSLAGTLQETQYF
TRBJ2-7,TRBV4-1,TRBD1,16,-,TGCGCCAGCAGCCAAGTTGATATGGGACAGGGGTACGAGCAGTACTTC,CASSQVDMGQGYEQYF
TRBJ2-3,TRBV6-4,-,13,-,TGTGCCAGCAGTGACCAAGGAGGGGATACGCAGTATTTT,CASSDQGGDTQYF
TRBJ2-7,TRBV19,-,13,once,TGTGCCAGTAGTAGAGGACAGTGGGTCGAGCAGTACTTC,CASSRGQWVEQYF